This T cell receptor beta chain was identified during a study of OX40 agonist ivuxolimab in advanced cancers. Study-level information: It was permissible to have had prior anti-PD-1, anti-PD-L1 or anti-CTLA-4 therapy, and around 43% had some.

Baseline was the first blood sampling point, followed by cycle 4 day 1 and cycle 7 day 1. Notes on this clone: Its antigen is as yet unknown.

The CDR3 contains 14 residues. CDR1 is SNHLY, CDR2 FYNNEI, per germline. The ends were cut back, 4 bases at V and 5 bases at J, with 14 bases in the middle. General observations from the study: Clonal expansion was among the lowest in partial responders at 0.1-3.0 mg/kg, especially CD8+. On average, CD8+ T cells had more expanded clones than CD4+.

Measured with immunoSEQ multiplex PCR; TCRdb has only the in-frame clones, and not every one. The sample yields roughly 73,000 clones, approximately 80% seen once. The TCR comes from an adult with an advanced solid tumor such as melanoma, head and neck, liver or kidney cancer. The material was CD4+ or CD8+ T cells sorted from blood, obtained in a trial of the OX40 agonist ivuxolimab. This chain uses TRBV2 with TRBJ1-1, with D possibly matching TRBD1 (5 bases). The CDR3 is CASSATGTATEAFF. DNA for the CDR3: TGTGCCAGCAGTGCTACCGGGACGGCTACTGAAGCTTTCTTT.